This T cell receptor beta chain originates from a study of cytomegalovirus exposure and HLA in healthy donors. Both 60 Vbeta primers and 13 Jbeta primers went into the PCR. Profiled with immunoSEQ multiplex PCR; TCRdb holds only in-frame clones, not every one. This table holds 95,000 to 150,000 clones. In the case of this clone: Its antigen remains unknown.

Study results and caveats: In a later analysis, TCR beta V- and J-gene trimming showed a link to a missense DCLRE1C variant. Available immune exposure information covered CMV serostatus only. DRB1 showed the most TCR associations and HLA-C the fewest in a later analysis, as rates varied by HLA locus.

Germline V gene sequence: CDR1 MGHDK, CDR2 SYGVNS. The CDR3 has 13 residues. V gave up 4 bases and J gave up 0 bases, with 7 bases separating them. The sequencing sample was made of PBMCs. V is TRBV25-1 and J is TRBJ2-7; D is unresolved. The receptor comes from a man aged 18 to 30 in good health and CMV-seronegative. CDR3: CASSGGSSYEQYF. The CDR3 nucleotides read TGTGCCAGCAGTGGCGGCAGCTCCTACGAGCAGTACTTC.